This T cell receptor beta chain was captured by sequencing in a study of molecular identifiers for immune sequencing clone quantification. The V gene lost 3 bases and the J gene lost 3 bases, with 13 bases spanning the gap. The CDR3 covers 14 residues. CDR1 SGDLS and CDR2 YYNGEE come from the germline V gene. TCRdb re-analysed the PCR reads in MiXCR, keeping a single row per CDR3 protein. The repertoire holds a few hundred thousand distinct CDR3 sequences, with about a fifth as singletons. This clonotype was seen only a few times. A CD8+CD4-CCR7+CD45RA+ phenotype served as the sorting definition for naive CD8 T cells.

The rearrangement uses TRBV9 and TRBJ2-7; unclear D gene. The sequence derives from a human donor in good health. Some libraries in this study had Jurkat cell RNA spiked in. Sequencing was carried out using naive CD8+ T cells from blood, with Jurkat cell RNA spiked in. As to subset: FACS-sorted CD8+CD4-CCR7+CD45RA+ naive T cells. Here the CDR3 reads CASSGVPDHYEQYF. Here the CDR3 DNA reads TGTGCCAGCAGCGGGGTCCCGGACCACTACGAGCAGTACTTC.